Reported below is one TCR beta chain. The source of the sample is a study of T cell responses to AZD1222 COVID-19 vaccine. The germline CDR1 and CDR2 sequences are SGHNT and YENEEA. Between the trimmed V and J ends, which lost 5 bases and 5 bases, there was a span of 13 bases. The CDR3 consists of 15 residues. The protocol was immunoSEQ multiplex PCR, while the TCRdb copy is restricted to in-frame clones and leaves out a portion. There are 130,000 or so clones in the sample; more than 85% occur only once, and about 3% lies in the top ten. This receptor was obtained from an adult who received the AZD1222 COVID-19 vaccine. The chain links TRBV11-3 to TRBJ1-6; D is ambiguous. The starting material was peripheral blood, obtained 28 days after the second AZD1222 dose. The CDR3 reads CASSPPGMNNSPLHF. In DNA form, the CDR3 reads TGTGCCAGCAGCCCCCCCGGGATGAATAATTCACCCCTCCACTTT.